These 18 T cell receptor beta chains share one sample of origin, sequenced in a study of OX40 agonist ivuxolimab in advanced cancers. Generated by immunoSEQ multiplex PCR, the TCRdb table keeps only in-frame clones and is missing some. The data show 35,000 or so clones, with 82% seen just once and 1.9% held by the top ten. The material sequenced was CD4+ or CD8+ T cells sorted from blood, taken in a trial of the OX40 agonist ivuxolimab. The receptors derive from an adult with an advanced solid tumor such as melanoma, head and neck, liver or kidney cancer.

This clone came up once. The V and J genes are TRBV5-4 and TRBJ2-3; 10 bases are a match to TRBD2. The ends lost 4 bases at V and 6 bases at J; junction bases unmatched: 8. The CDR3 totals 15 residues. Looked up from germline, CDR1 is SGHNT and CDR2 is YYREEE (reference sequence). CDR3 loop: CASSTLAGVGDTQYF. CDR3 coding DNA: TGTGCCAGCAGCACCCTAGCGGGAGTGGGGGATACGCAGTATTTT.

The chain combines TRBV19 with TRBJ2-5; D not resolved. Germline lookup yields CDR1 LNHDA and CDR2 SQIVND (reference sequence). Trimming took off 3 bases at V and 4 bases at J, with 3 bases between the two ends. This CDR3 comprises 11 residues. The CDR3 DNA sequence: TGTGCCAGTAGTATCCGAGAGACCCAGTACTTC. It specifies CASSIRETQYF.

The table lists this clone with a few counts. The chain couples TRBV4-1 to TRBJ1-2; 7 bases agree with TRBD1. Trimming took 5 bases from V and 8 from J; bases not matched to a gene: 8. Germline V lookup: CDR1 MGHRA, CDR2 YSYEKL. This CDR3 comprises 13 residues. CDR3 loop: CASSIGGGEGYTF. The DNA for the CDR3 is TGCGCCAGCAGCATAGGGGGCGGTGAGGGCTACACCTTC.

V is TRBV19 and J is TRBJ1-5; a weak D match, TRBD1 (5 bases). The ends were cut back, 1 base at V and 4 bases at J, with 11 bases in the middle. Germline V gives CDR1 LNHDA, CDR2 SQIVND (reference sequence). The CDR3 sequence is 15 residues long. CDR3 sequence (DNA): TGTGCCAGTAGTATAGGGGGGGGAGTTAATCAGCCCCAGCATTTT. Translated: CASSIGGGVNQPQHF.

V is TRBV7-2 and J is TRBJ2-3; D may be TRBD1 (5 bases). The CDR3 runs 12 residues. CDR1 SGHTA and CDR2 FQGNSA come from the germline V gene. Trimming cost V 0 bases and J 11 bases, with 9 bases left between them. CDR3 sequence (DNA): TGTGCCAGCAGCTTAGCAGGAAGGGGGCAGTATTTT. Its protein product is CASSLAGRGQYF.

Here the CDR3 reads CASSLGFLAGKETQYF. The CDR3 nucleotides are TGTGCCAGCAGCCTGGGGTTCTTAGCGGGCAAAGAGACCCAGTACTTC. The chain couples TRBV5-6 to TRBJ2-5, with 7 bases matching TRBD2. Germline assignment: CDR1 SGHDT and CDR2 YYEEEE. J lost 3 bases, V lost 4 bases, and 12 bases had no gene match. This CDR3 comprises 16 residues.

V and J are TRBV2 and TRBJ1-5, with D unresolved. V lost 10 bases and J lost 3, with 13 bases in between. The CDR3 is 13 amino acids. CDR1 SNHLY and CDR2 FYNNEI come from the germline V gene. CDR3 in DNA: TGTGCCACGAGCGAGAGAACCAATCAGCCCCAGCATTTT. Translated: CATSERTNQPQHF.

This sequence joins TRBV7-8 and TRBJ2-7; D call uncertain. V shed 1 base and J shed 7 bases, with 11 bases lying between them. The germline CDR1 and CDR2 sequences are SGHVS and FQNEAQ. The CDR3 extends over 13 amino acids. The CDR3 protein is CASSLGLLSEQYF. CDR3 DNA: TGTGCCAGCAGCTTAGGACTTCTTAGTGAGCAGTACTTC.

V usage is TRBV28 and J usage is TRBJ2-3; 8 bases agree with TRBD2. Germline CDR1 and CDR2: MDHEN and SYDVKM. This CDR3 is 15 amino acids long. V shed 8 bases and J 6 bases; nucleotides not matched to a gene: 13. The CDR3 nucleotides are TGTGCCAGCGGATCCGCCTCGGGGGGGTTGGATACGCAGTATTTT. It codes for CASGSASGGLDTQYF.

As concerns this clone: A read error may produce the germline difference seen at one junction end. This sequence joins TRBV28 and TRBJ1-1; unclear D gene. Germline lookup yields CDR1 MDHEN and CDR2 SYDVKM. CDR3 length: 11 residues. Here the CDR3 reads CASRGRPEALF. CDR3 bases: TGTGCCAGCAGGGGCCGACCTGAAGCTCTCTTT.

The chain recombines TRBV19 with TRBJ2-3; 7 nucleotides line up with TRBD2. The V segment lost 5 bases and the J segment 2 bases; nucleotides outside the gene matches: 13. Germline V lookup: CDR1 LNHDA, CDR2 SQIVND (reference sequence). This CDR3 has 17 amino acids. CDR3 region: CASSQRSSGFVTDTQYF. In nucleotides, the CDR3 is TGTGCCAGTAGTCAACGTTCTAGCGGATTTGTCACAGATACGCAGTATTTT. The full variable domain, in which reference TRBV19 and TRBJ2-3 provide the parts outside the CDR3, is DGGITQSPKYLFRKEGQNVTLSCEQNLNHDAMYWYRQDPGQGLRLIYYSQIVNDFQKGDIAEGYSVSREKKESFPLTVTSAQKNPTAFYLCASSQRSSGFVTDTQYFGPGTRLTVL.

The chain combines TRBV18 with TRBJ1-2; TRBD1 might be the D (5 bases). The CDR3 runs 14 residues. Looked up from germline, CDR1 is KGHSH and CDR2 is LQKENI. Trimming removed 3 bases from V and 2 bases from J, with 10 bases in between. The CDR3: CASSPTGLNYGYTF. Written as DNA, the CDR3 is TGTGCCAGCTCACCTACAGGCTTAAACTATGGCTACACCTTC. Supplemented by reference TRBV18 and TRBJ1-2, the full variable domain reads NAGVMQNPRHLVRRRGQEARLRCSPMKGHSHVYWYRQLPEEGLKFMVYLQKENIIDESGMPKERFSAEFPKEGPSILRIQQVVRGDSAAYFCASSPTGLNYGYTFGSGTRLTVV.

This chain joins TRBV12-2 and TRBJ2-5; TRBD1, as called in the table, went unchecked against the DNA. TRBV12-2 is described as a pseudogene. The CDR3 length is 18 residues. The CDR3 loop is CASRLGIWDRKNQETQYF. The CDR3 DNA reads as TGTGCAAGTCGCTTAGGGATTTGGGACAGAAAAAACCAAGAGACCCAGTACTTC.

This chain links TRBV6-5 with TRBJ2-3; TRBD1 aligns across 7 bases. Germline V lookup: CDR1 MNHEY, CDR2 SVGAGI. This CDR3 is 16 amino acids long. V lost 3 bases to trimming and J lost 5 bases; unmatched junction nucleotides: 11. The CDR3 coding sequence is TGTGCCAGCAGTTATAGGGGGACAGCTTCTCGAGATACGCAGTATTTT. The encoded protein is CASSYRGTASRDTQYF.

The CDR3 reads CASRPEKGYNSPLHF. The CDR3 region has the DNA TGTGCCAGCAGACCTGAAAAGGGATATAATTCACCCCTCCACTTT. V usage is TRBV6-6 and J usage is TRBJ1-6; D gene uncertain. Trimming removed 6 bases at V and 4 bases at J, with 13 bases between. The CDR3 consists of 15 residues. Germline V gene sequence: CDR1 MNHNY, CDR2 SVGAGI (reference sequence).

V and J are TRBV7-3 and TRBJ2-5; 8 nucleotides line up with TRBD1. Germline CDR1 reads SGHTA; CDR2 reads FQGTGA. This CDR3 contains 15 residues. J gave up 3 bases and V 3 bases, and 6 bases lay outside the gene matches. CDR3 DNA sequence: TGTGCCAGCAGCTTCTCCGGGACAGGAGAAGAGACCCAGTACTTC. It yields the protein CASSFSGTGEETQYF. Variable domain in full (rest from reference TRBV7-3 and TRBJ2-5): GAGVSQTPSNKVTEKGKYVELRCDPISGHTALYWYRQSLGQGPEFLIYFQGTGAADDSGLPNDRFFAVRPEGSVSTLKIQRTERGDSAVYLCASSFSGTGEETQYFGPGTRLLVL.

The chain links TRBV7-3 to TRBJ2-1; unclear D gene. V shed 1 base and J shed 4 bases, with 8 bases lying between them. Germline assignment: CDR1 SGHTA and CDR2 FQGTGA. The CDR3 has 14 amino acids. The CDR3 DNA is TGTGCCAGCAGCTTAAGGGCAGATTACAATGAGCAGTTCTTC. Amino acid sequence: CASSLRADYNEQFF.

The gene calls are TRBV7-2 and TRBJ1-5, with D unclear. V was clipped by 0 bases and J by 7 bases, with 13 bases between them. This CDR3 is built from 15 residues. Germline lookup yields CDR1 SGHTA and CDR2 FQGNSA. CDR3 bases: TGTGCCAGCAGCTTAGCGGAAAGGGTAGGGCAGCCCCAGCATTTT. The encoded protein is CASSLAERVGQPQHF.